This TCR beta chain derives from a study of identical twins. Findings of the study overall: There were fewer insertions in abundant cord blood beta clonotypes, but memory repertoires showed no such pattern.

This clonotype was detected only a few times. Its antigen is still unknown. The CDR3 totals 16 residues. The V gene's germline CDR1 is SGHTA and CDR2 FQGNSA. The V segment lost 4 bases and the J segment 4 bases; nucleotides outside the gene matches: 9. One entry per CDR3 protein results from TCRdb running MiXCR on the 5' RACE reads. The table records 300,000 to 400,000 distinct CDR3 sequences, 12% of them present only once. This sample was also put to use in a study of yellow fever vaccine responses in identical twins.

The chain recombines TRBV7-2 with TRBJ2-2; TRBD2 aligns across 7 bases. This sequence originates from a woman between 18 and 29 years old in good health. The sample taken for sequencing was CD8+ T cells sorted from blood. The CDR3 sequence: CASSSGLVLGTGELFF. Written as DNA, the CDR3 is TGTGCCAGCAGCTCAGGACTAGTTCTGGGCACCGGGGAGCTGTTTTTT.